The 20 T cell receptor beta chains in this list originate from one sample, sequenced in a study of identical twins. TCRdb called the 5' RACE reads again in MiXCR, with one record for every CDR3 protein. Here the sample spans 1.5 million to 2 million distinct CDR3 sequences, less than 40% being singletons. Sequencing input: cord blood. The receptors were sampled from a newborn girl in good health.

Regarding this clonotype: The junction departs from the called germline gene at one end, perhaps through a read error. V is TRBV10-3 and J is TRBJ1-6; no clear D. Per germline, CDR1 ENHRY and CDR2 SYGVKD. The CDR3 length is 13 residues. CDR3 protein: CAIGESRGSPLHF. Here the CDR3 DNA reads TGTGCCATCGGTGAGTCCAGAGGCTCACCCCTCCACTTT.

The V gene is TRBV20-1, the J gene TRBJ2-3; 9 bases fit TRBD2. Trimming removed 2 bases from V and 0 bases from J; junction bases left unmatched: 6. Germline CDR1 reads DFQATT; CDR2 reads SNEGSKA (reference sequence). CDR3 size: 16 residues. CDR3 residues: CSARSQAGGSTDTQYF. Here the CDR3 DNA reads TGCAGTGCTAGATCCCAAGCGGGGGGCAGCACAGATACGCAGTATTTT.

A single count supports this clonotype. One end of the junction is discordant with germline, which a read error may explain. In DNA form, the CDR3 reads TGTGCCGGCAGCTTAGGAGCGGGCACAGATACGCAGTATTTT. It translates to CAGSLGAGTDTQYF. The V gene is TRBV7-6, the J gene TRBJ2-3, with D maybe TRBD2 (5 bases). This CDR3 contains 14 residues. From germline, CDR1 is SGHVS and CDR2 FNYEAQ.

This clonotype has a handful of counts. CDR3 nucleotide sequence: TGTGCCAGCAGTTTCACCAAGGGTATCACTGAAGCTTTCTTT. Protein sequence: CASSFTKGITEAFF. This chain joins TRBV27 and TRBJ1-1; no reliable D call. V was pared by 3 bases and J by 4 bases, with 12 bases between. CDR1 is MNHEY and CDR2 is SMNVEV in the germline V gene (reference sequence). This CDR3 is built from 14 residues.

Concerning this clonotype itself: A much larger clonotype is one base distant, so this may be a read error. The chain is built from TRBV4-2 and TRBJ1-2; weak D call: TRBD1 (6 bases). V lost 2 bases to trimming and J lost 5 bases, with 9 bases between them. This CDR3 is 13 amino acids long. Germline assignment: CDR1 LGHNA and CDR2 YNFKEQ. This CDR3 reads CASSQRTVYGYTF. CDR3 sequence (DNA): TGTGCCAGCAGCCAAAGGACAGTGTATGGCTACACCTTC.

This clonotype came up a few times. The V call is TRBV2, the J call TRBJ2-7; TRBD2 matches 12 bases. Germline loops: CDR1 SNHLY, CDR2 FYNNEI. This CDR3 spans 14 amino acids. J was trimmed by 5 bases and V by 7 bases; bases with no gene match: 6. As DNA, the CDR3 is TGTGCCAGCAATCTAGCGGGGGGGTTACACGAGCAGTACTTC. Protein product: CASNLAGGLHEQYF.

This clonotype was counted a few times. CDR3 bases: TGTGCCAGCACGCGAGAGGGGACAGGGGTCTATGGCTACACCTTC. Amino acid sequence: CASTREGTGVYGYTF. The rearrangement links TRBV7-2 to TRBJ1-2; the match to TRBD1 covers 10 bases. Trimming removed 7 bases from V and 4 bases from J; junction bases left unmatched: 9. This CDR3 contains 15 residues. The germline gives CDR1 SGHTA, CDR2 FQGNSA.

This clonotype was recorded at least ten times. V and J are TRBV29-1 and TRBJ2-3, with D possibly being TRBD2 (6 bases). Germline loops: CDR1 SQVTM, CDR2 ANQGSEA. Trimming took off 3 bases at V and 1 base at J, with 8 bases between the two ends. The length of the CDR3 is 13 residues. The CDR3 DNA sequence: TGCAGCGTTGAGCGGGACCGCACAGATACGCAGTATTTT. It codes for CSVERDRTDTQYF.

The chain is built from TRBV10-2 and TRBJ1-2; 7 bases line up with TRBD1. The germline CDR1 and CDR2 sequences are WSHSY and SAAADI. CDR3 size: 14 residues. Trimming took 4 bases from V and 4 from J; bases not matched to a gene: 6. The CDR3 nucleotides are TGCGCCAGCAGTGTAATCGGGACAGCCTATGGCTACACCTTC. This sequence encodes CASSVIGTAYGYTF.

This chain links TRBV19 with TRBJ2-3; 8 bases line up with TRBD1. Germline CDR1 and CDR2: LNHDA and SQIVND (reference sequence). The CDR3 consists of 16 residues. V lost 5 bases to trimming and J lost 2 bases; unmatched junction nucleotides: 9. The CDR3 loop is CASSQRGTGYTDTQYF. The CDR3 coding sequence is TGTGCCAGTAGTCAACGTGGGACAGGCTACACAGATACGCAGTATTTT.

This chain joins TRBV3-1 and TRBJ2-1; TRBD2 matches at 9 bases. The V and J ends lost 0 bases and 4 bases, in that order; junction bases with no gene match: 7. Germline CDR1 reads LGHDT; CDR2 reads YNNKEL (reference sequence). The length of the CDR3 is 17 residues. For the CDR3, the DNA is TGTGCCAGCAGCCAAGAACCGGGACTAGCAGCGTACAATGAGCAGTTCTTC. It is translated as CASSQEPGLAAYNEQFF.

The V gene is TRBV5-1, the J gene TRBJ1-2; 7 bases align to TRBD1. The CDR3 covers 16 residues. CDR1 SGHRS and CDR2 YFSETQ come from the germline V gene. V was pared by 0 bases and J by 2 bases, with 7 bases of the junction left unmatched. The DNA for the CDR3 is TGCGCCAGCAGCTTGGTTACGACAGGGCGAAACTATGGCTACACCTTC. Encoded protein: CASSLVTTGRNYGYTF.

This clonotype was seen only a few times. The J gene is TRBJ2-4, the V gene TRBV7-9; 7 bases line up with TRBD1. This CDR3 spans 15 amino acids. Per germline, CDR1 SEHNR and CDR2 FQNEAQ (reference sequence). The V gene end was trimmed by 0 bases and the J gene end by 5 bases; junction bases not matched to a gene: 4. The CDR3 sequence: CASSLASQGENIQYF. CDR3 nucleotide sequence: TGTGCCAGCAGCTTAGCTTCGCAGGGGGAAAACATTCAGTACTTC.

The sample holds a few counts of this clonotype. The rearrangement uses TRBV11-2 and TRBJ2-7; 7 bases line up with TRBD1. V was clipped by 4 bases and J by 2 bases; unmatched bases: 11. The CDR3 is 16 residues long. In germline, CDR1 is SGHAT, CDR2 FQNNGV. CDR3 nucleotides: TGTGCCAGCAGCTCCCTTTCCGGGACAGATACCTACGAGCAGTACTTC. This gives the protein CASSSLSGTDTYEQYF.

The genes are TRBV6-5 and TRBJ1-4, with TRBD1 matching 11 bases. Trimming removed 6 bases from V and 7 bases from J; junction bases left unmatched: 4. There are 14 residues in the CDR3. Germline CDR1 and CDR2: MNHEY and SVGAGI. In DNA, the CDR3 is TGTGCCAGCAGCCGGACAGGGGGCAGTGAAAAACTGTTTTTT. Protein sequence: CASSRTGGSEKLFF.

This clonotype appeared a few times. The rearrangement links TRBV20-1 to TRBJ2-1; 12 bases agree with TRBD2. V dropped 6 bases and J dropped 1; count of bases not matched to a gene: 7. The CDR3 totals 16 residues. Germline V gene sequence: CDR1 DFQATT, CDR2 SNEGSKA (reference sequence). CDR3 loop: CSAPGGLAGSYNEQFF. The CDR3 nucleotides read TGCAGTGCGCCCGGTGGACTAGCGGGGTCCTACAATGAGCAGTTCTTC.

This clonotype was picked up a small number of times. This rearrangement joins TRBV14 to TRBJ2-7, with D possibly TRBD1 on 6 matching bases. The CDR3 sequence is 14 residues long. V was trimmed by 1 base and J by 4 bases, leaving 11 bases between them. Germline CDR1 and CDR2: SGHDN and FVKESK. CDR3 in amino acids: CASSQGRGPYEQYF. The CDR3 DNA reads TGTGCCAGCAGCCAAGGCAGGGGCCCTTACGAGCAGTACTTC.

The chain is built from TRBV27 and TRBJ1-2; perhaps TRBD1 as D (5 bases). Trimming took 0 bases from V and 7 from J, leaving 9 bases between them. Germline-derived CDR1 and CDR2 are MNHEY and SMNVEV (reference sequence). There are 13 residues in the CDR3. Here the CDR3 reads CASSLSGLVGYTF. CDR3 nucleotides: TGTGCCAGCAGTTTATCGGGGCTGGTTGGCTACACCTTC.

This clonotype was seen ten or more times. The CDR3 DNA reads as TGTGCCACCAGTGCGGCAGGCTTCTATGGCTACACCTTC. Residues: CATSAAGFYGYTF. This sequence joins TRBV24-1 and TRBJ1-2; no firm D call. The V gene lost 5 bases and the J gene lost 4 bases, with 10 bases spanning the gap. Germline V CDR1 and CDR2: KGHDR, SFDVKD. This CDR3 spans 13 amino acids.

The genes are TRBV7-9 and TRBJ2-3; D may be TRBD1 (5 bases). The CDR3 extends over 15 amino acids. The germline V gene encodes CDR1 SEHNR and CDR2 FQNEAQ (reference sequence). The V end was cut by 5 bases, the J end by 1 base, with 13 bases between. Here the CDR3 reads CASSVRALGTDTQYF. As DNA, the CDR3 is TGTGCCAGCAGCGTCAGGGCCCTGGGCACAGATACGCAGTATTTT.